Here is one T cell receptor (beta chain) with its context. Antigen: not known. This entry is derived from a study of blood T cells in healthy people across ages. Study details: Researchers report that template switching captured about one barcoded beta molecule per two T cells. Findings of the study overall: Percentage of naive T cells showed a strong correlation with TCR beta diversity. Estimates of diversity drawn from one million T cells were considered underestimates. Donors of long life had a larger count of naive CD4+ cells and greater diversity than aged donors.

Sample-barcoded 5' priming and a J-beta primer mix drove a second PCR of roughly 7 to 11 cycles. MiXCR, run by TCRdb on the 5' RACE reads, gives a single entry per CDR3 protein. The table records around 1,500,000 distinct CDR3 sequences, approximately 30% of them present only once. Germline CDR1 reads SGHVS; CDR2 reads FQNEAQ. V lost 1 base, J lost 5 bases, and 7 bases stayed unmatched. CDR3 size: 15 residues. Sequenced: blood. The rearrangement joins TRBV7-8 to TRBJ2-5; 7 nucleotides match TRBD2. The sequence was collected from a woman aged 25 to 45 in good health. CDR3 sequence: CASSLEGGPRETQYF. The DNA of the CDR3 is TGTGCCAGCAGCTTAGAGGGAGGGCCCCGGGAGACCCAGTACTTC.